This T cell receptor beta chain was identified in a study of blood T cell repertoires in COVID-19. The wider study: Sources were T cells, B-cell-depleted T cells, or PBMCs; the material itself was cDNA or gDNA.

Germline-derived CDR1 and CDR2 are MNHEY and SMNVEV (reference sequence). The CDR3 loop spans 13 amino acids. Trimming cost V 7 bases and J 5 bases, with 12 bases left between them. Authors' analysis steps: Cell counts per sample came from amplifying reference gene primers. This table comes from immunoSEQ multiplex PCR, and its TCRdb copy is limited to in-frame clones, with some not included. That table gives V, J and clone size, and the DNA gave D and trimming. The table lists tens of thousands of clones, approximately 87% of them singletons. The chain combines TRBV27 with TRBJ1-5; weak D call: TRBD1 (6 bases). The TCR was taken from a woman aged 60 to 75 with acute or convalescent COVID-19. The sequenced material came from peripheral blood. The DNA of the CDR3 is TGTGCCAGCAAGGAACAGGGCGATCAGCCCCAGCATTTT. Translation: CASKEQGDQPQHF.